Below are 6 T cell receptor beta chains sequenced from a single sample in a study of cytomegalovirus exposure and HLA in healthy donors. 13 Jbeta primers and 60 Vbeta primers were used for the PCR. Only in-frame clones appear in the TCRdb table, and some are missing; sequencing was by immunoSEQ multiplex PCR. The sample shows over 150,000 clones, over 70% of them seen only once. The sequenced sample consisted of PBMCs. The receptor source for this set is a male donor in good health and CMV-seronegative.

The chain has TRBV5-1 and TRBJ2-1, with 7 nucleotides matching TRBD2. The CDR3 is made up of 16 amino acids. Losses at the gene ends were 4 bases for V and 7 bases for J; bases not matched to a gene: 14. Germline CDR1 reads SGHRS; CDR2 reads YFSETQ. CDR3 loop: CASSGTSDPGVNEQFF. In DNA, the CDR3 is TGCGCCAGCAGCGGAACTAGCGACCCCGGAGTAAATGAGCAGTTCTTC.

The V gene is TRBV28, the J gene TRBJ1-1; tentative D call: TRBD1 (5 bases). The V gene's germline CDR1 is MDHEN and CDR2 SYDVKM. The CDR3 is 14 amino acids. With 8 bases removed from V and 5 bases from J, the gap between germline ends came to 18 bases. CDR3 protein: CASCGLRGRTEAFF. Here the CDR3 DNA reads TGTGCCAGCTGTGGCTTGCGGGGCCGGACTGAAGCTTTCTTT.

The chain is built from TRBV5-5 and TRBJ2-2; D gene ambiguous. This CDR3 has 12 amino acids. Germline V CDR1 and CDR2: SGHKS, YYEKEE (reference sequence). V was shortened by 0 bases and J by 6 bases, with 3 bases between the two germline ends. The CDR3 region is CASSLVSGELFF. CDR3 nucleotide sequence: TGTGCCAGCAGCTTGGTCTCCGGGGAGCTGTTTTTT.

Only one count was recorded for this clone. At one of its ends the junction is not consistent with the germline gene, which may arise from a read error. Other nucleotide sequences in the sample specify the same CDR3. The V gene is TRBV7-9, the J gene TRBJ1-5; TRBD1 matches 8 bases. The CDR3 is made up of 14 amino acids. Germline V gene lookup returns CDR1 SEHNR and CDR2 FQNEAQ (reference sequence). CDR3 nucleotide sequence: TGTTCCAGCAGCTTAGGACAGGGTGGTCAGCCCCAGCATTTT. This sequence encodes CSSSLGQGGQPQHF.

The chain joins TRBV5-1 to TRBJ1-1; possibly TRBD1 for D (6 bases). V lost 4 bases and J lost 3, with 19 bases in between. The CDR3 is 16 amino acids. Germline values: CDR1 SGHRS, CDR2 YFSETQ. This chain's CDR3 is CASSPGDIGRHTEAFF. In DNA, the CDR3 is TGCGCCAGCAGCCCCGGGGACATAGGGCGTCACACTGAAGCTTTCTTT.

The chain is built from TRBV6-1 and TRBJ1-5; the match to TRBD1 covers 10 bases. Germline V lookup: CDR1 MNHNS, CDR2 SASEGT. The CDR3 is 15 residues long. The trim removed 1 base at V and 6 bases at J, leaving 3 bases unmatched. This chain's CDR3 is CASSEEGTGVQPQHF. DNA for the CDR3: TGTGCCAGCAGTGAAGAGGGGACAGGGGTTCAGCCCCAGCATTTT.